The rows below give T cell receptor beta chains drawn from one sample of a study of blood T cells in healthy people across ages. Using its own MiXCR run on the 5' RACE reads, TCRdb lists one record per CDR3 protein. In the table there are roughly 700,000 distinct CDR3 sequences, 49% of which are singletons. The source material was blood. The receptors derive from a woman in her sixties or seventies in good health. Both conserved end residues are part of each CDR3.

j_gene,v_gene,CDR3aa
TRBJ2-1,TRBV20-1,CSARDGNYNEQFF
NA,TRBV20-1,CSAPLRGSYNEQYF
TRBJ1-2,TRBV27,CASSLGGNKGGVYGYTF
TRBJ2-7,TRBV27,CASSSIALAGGHGEQYF
TRBJ2-3,TRBV7-2,CASSSLGGYTDTQYF
TRBJ2-3,TRBV27,CASSSKSPQFSGRADTQYF
NA,TRBV28,CASSLSGLAGEGHKTQYF
TRBJ2-1,TRBV20-1,CSAQRASGGGAQFF
TRBJ2-2,TRBV28,CASRLAGTGNTGELFF
TRBJ2-7,TRBV7-9,CASSVPGQGYEQYF
TRBJ2-5,TRBV18,CASSPVGIGETQYF
TRBJ1-1,TRBV6-1,CASNRGDTEAFF
TRBJ2-3,TRBV29-1,CSVEGKTSTDTQYF
TRBJ2-1,TRBV6-2/TRBV6-3,CASSLVDTDEQFF
TRBJ2-7,TRBV4-3,CASSQDRASTLYEQYF
TRBJ2-1,TRBV7-2,CASSPRTSGRSLVYNEQFF
TRBJ2-1,TRBV28,CASSGGSVEQFF
TRBJ2-6,TRBV20-1,CSAIGQFSGANVLTF
TRBJ1-1,TRBV7-8,CASSRQPTRLEAFF
TRBJ2-3,TRBV12-3/TRBV12-4,CASSPGLAGGLSTDTQYF
TRBJ1-1,TRBV7-9,CASSLTGQLMNTEAFF
TRBJ1-6,TRBV20-1,CSARNPGQGSSPLHF
TRBJ1-1,TRBV6-1,CASSNKLSNTEAFF
TRBJ2-7,TRBV27,CASSPTASYEQYF
TRBJ2-7,TRBV29-1,CSARQGDEQYF
TRBJ1-6,TRBV20-1,CSARGMRSSNNSSLHF
TRBJ2-7,TRBV7-6,CASSLYRAYEQYF
TRBJ2-1,TRBV24-1,CATSDSDRGKSYNEQFF
TRBJ2-1,TRBV6-4,CASSDSGTGVDEQFF
TRBJ1-4,TRBV14,CASSPDRAGEKLFF
TRBJ2-7,TRBV18,CASSPGLAGEVKQYF
TRBJ2-7,TRBV7-8,CASSVVGGSYEQYF
TRBJ2-2,TRBV20-1,CSASDTNTGELFF
TRBJ2-2,TRBV7-2,CASSLRTSGSPGELFF
TRBJ2-1,TRBV28,CASRSTGDNPNEQFF
TRBJ2-5,TRBV18,CASSQQQRLQETQYF
TRBJ2-7,TRBV30,CAWSVGGLQYF
TRBJ1-2,TRBV5-1,CASSPTTGANYGYTF
TRBJ2-3,TRBV29-1,CSVDLDGETQYF
TRBJ2-7,TRBV14,CASSRPDIFYGQYF
TRBJ2-7,TRBV7-9,CASTGTGDYEQYF
TRBJ1-2,TRBV20-1,CSASSGPLYGYTF
TRBJ2-2,TRBV12-3/TRBV12-4,CASSPLAGEGTGELFF
TRBJ2-1,TRBV11-3,CASSFSSGKTYNEQFF
TRBJ2-3,TRBV20-1,CSARDRAGVGPDTQYF
TRBJ1-2,TRBV6-5,CASRTPGAYGYTF
TRBJ2-5,TRBV4-3,CASSLGTSGRGQETQYF
TRBJ2-7,TRBV6-5,CASSYSILAAKVQYF
TRBJ2-3,TRBV3-1,CASSPRTSGIFIDTQYF
TRBJ2-5,TRBV30,CAWSPLLETQYF
TRBJ1-1,TRBV6-6,CASSYSGVEAFF
TRBJ1-2,TRBV28,CASRLDSGTNYGYTF
TRBJ2-7,TRBV13,CASSSINYEQYF
TRBJ2-3,TRBV18,CASSPPGLAAADTQYF
TRBJ2-5,TRBV9,CASSVAGRGRGETQYF
TRBJ2-7,TRBV28,CASRGAGKGYEQYF
TRBJ2-7,TRBV7-3,CASSPDRGSGYEQYF
TRBJ2-7,TRBV28,CASVDGGSGSSYEQYF
TRBJ2-3,TRBV7-8,CASSLVAAASTDTQYF
TRBJ2-3,TRBV5-1,CASSLAVSGSTDTQYF